The T cell receptor beta chain under discussion was sequenced for a study of cytomegalovirus exposure and HLA in healthy donors. The CDR3 is 14 residues long. CDR1 and CDR2 (germline): SNHLY, FYNNEI. V lost 0 bases to trimming and J lost 4 bases, with 7 bases between them. PCR primers comprised 60 Vbeta and 13 Jbeta primers. The protocol was immunoSEQ multiplex PCR, while the TCRdb copy is restricted to in-frame clones and leaves out a portion. The sample comprises approximately 100,000 clones, over 65% of which are singletons, and 15% to 20% rests with the top ten. The sequence was obtained from a man aged 55 to 69 in good health and CMV-seropositive. Sequenced: PBMCs. The chain recombines TRBV2 with TRBJ1-5; D unclear. This CDR3 reads CASSEASRNQPQHF. As DNA, the CDR3 is TGTGCCAGCAGTGAAGCGTCCAGGAATCAGCCCCAGCATTTT.